This TCR beta chain came from a study of beta chain features in type 1 diabetes. Whole-study results and caveats: All four CD4+ subsets of Type 1 diabetes patients contained TCRB CDR3s that were moderately but significantly shorter.

This clone was counted between two and nine times. Its target is unknown. The CDR3 has 16 residues. Germline V lookup: CDR1 SGHAT, CDR2 FQNNGV. J lost 8 bases, V lost 5 bases, and 11 bases had no gene match. As every portion of the isolated RNA was reverse transcribed, the sequencing read expressed TCRB transcripts. Sequencing was performed with immunoSEQ multiplex PCR; in TCRdb, only in-frame clones are kept and a portion is missing. The data contain 45,000 to 60,000 clones, approximately 43% of them seen just once; the ten biggest clones take up 0.1% to 0.15%. Specimen: stem cell memory CD4+ T cells from blood. The chain carries TRBV11-2 and TRBJ2-1; 11 nucleotides align to TRBD1. This TCR came from a man younger than 40 with type 1 diabetes. In DNA form, the CDR3 reads TGTGCCAGCAGCCCCGCCGGGACAGGGGGTTGGGATGAGCAGTTCTTC. It codes for CASSPAGTGGWDEQFF.